This is a list of T cell receptor beta chains from one sample in a study of CD8+CD57+ T cells in acquired aplastic anemia. Each CDR3 protein gets one entry after TCRdb re-called the reads with MiXCR. The sample includes about 210,000 distinct CDR3 sequences, over 60% of them seen just once. The sample consisted of sorted CD4+, CD8+, or CD8+CD57+ T cells (not recorded which) from PBMCs. The source of these receptors is a human donor in good health. The CDR3 runs from the conserved cysteine through the conserved F or W. A D gene is named only where the DNA matches it firmly. Expanded clones get a size class; other rows say once, few or many, or leave the size out.

d_call,v_call,j_call,clone_size,cdr3_aa,cdr3_nt
NA,TRBV7-9,TRBJ2-5,NA,CASSQQRTVQETQYF,TGTGCCAGCAGCCAGCAAAGGACAGTCCAAGAGACCCAGTACTTC
TRBD2,TRBV5-8,TRBJ2-7,many,CASSLFGSGRAYEQYF,TGTGCCAGCAGCTTGTTTGGTAGCGGGAGGGCCTACGAGCAGTACTTC
NA,TRBV7-9,TRBJ1-2,NA,CASSLALGLTAF,TGTGCCAGCAGCTTAGCGCTTGGTTTGACAGCCTTC
NA,TRBV20-1,TRBJ2-1,NA,CSATSLRSSYNEQFF,TGCAGTGCTACCTCCCTGAGAAGCTCCTACAATGAGCAGTTCTTC
TRBD1,TRBV6-6,TRBJ1-6,many,CASSPERQGKNSPLHF,TGTGCCAGCAGTCCGGAGAGACAGGGGAAAAATTCACCCCTCCACTTT
NA,TRBV6-5,TRBJ2-7,many,CASSYSQGGYEQYF,TGTGCCAGCAGTTACAGTCAGGGTGGCTACGAGCAGTACTTC
NA,TRBV24-1,TRBJ2-5,NA,CATSDSGLETQYF,TGTGCCACCAGTGACTCCGGGTTAGAGACCCAGTACTTC
NA,TRBV6-5,TRBJ2-1,NA,CASSYLNEQFF,TGTGCCAGCAGTTATCTCAATGAGCAGTTCTTC
NA,TRBV12-3/TRBV12-4,TRBJ2-6,NA,CASSDRTGANVLTF,TGTGCCAGCAGTGACAGGACTGGGGCCAACGTCCTGACTTTC
TRBD1,TRBV2,TRBJ1-2,NA,CASSPPRQGLSDYTF,TGTGCCAGCAGTCCCCCCAGACAGGGCCTCTCTGACTACACCTTC
NA,TRBV5-6,TRBJ2-7,NA,CASSLTRLYEQYF,TGTGCCAGCAGCTTAACGCGTTTATACGAGCAGTACTTC
TRBD1,TRBV20-1,TRBJ1-1,NA,CSARGTGVNTEAFF,TGCAGTGCTAGAGGGACAGGGGTGAACACTGAAGCTTTCTTT
NA,TRBV5-6,TRBJ2-7,NA,CASSEQGERFYEQYF,TGTGCCAGCAGCGAGCAGGGAGAGCGTTTTTACGAGCAGTACTTC
TRBD2,TRBV7-9,TRBJ2-7,NA,CASSNLAGWETYEQYF,TGTGCCAGCAGCAATCTAGCGGGATGGGAGACCTACGAGCAGTACTTC
NA,TRBV24-1,TRBJ1-2,NA,CATRVADEYHGYTF,TGTGCCACCAGGGTGGCGGATGAATATCATGGCTACACCTTC
NA,TRBV5-1,TRBJ1-2,many,CASKYRASMVGYGYTF,TGCGCCAGCAAATACAGGGCGTCGATGGTCGGATATGGCTACACCTTC
TRBD2,TRBV12-3/TRBV12-4,TRBJ2-7,many,CASSFASGGPAYEQYF,TGTGCCAGCAGTTTTGCTAGCGGGGGGCCGGCCTACGAGCAGTACTTC
NA,TRBV29-1,TRBJ2-7,NA,CSHRQDSYEQYF,TGCAGCCATCGACAGGACTCCTACGAGCAGTACTTC
NA,TRBV12-3/TRBV12-4,TRBJ2-3,NA,CASSRLVVGTDTQYF,TGTGCCAGCAGCCGACTAGTGGTGGGCACAGATACGCAGTATTTT
NA,TRBV5-6,TRBJ2-7,many,CASSPFLSSYEQYF,TGTGCCAGCAGCCCCTTCCTAAGCTCCTACGAGCAGTACTTC
TRBD2,TRBV6-2/TRBV6-3,TRBJ2-2,NA,CASSYFSSGGSTGELFF,TGTGCCAGCAGTTACTTCTCCAGCGGGGGATCCACCGGGGAGCTGTTTTTT
NA,TRBV7-2,TRBJ2-7,NA,CASSLGRGALLYF,TGTGCCAGCAGCTTAGGCCGGGGGGCCTTACTATACTTC
NA,TRBV12-3/TRBV12-4,TRBJ2-3,NA,CASGLGSRGPMDTQYF,TGTGCTAGTGGCCTTGGTTCGCGGGGCCCTATGGATACGCAGTATTTT
TRBD1,TRBV20-1,TRBJ1-1,many,CSARPGGTEAFF,TGCAGTGCTAGACCAGGGGGCACTGAAGCTTTCTTT
TRBD1,TRBV12-3/TRBV12-4,TRBJ2-3,NA,CASSSGTGILNEQYF,TGTGCCAGCAGTTCCGGGACAGGGATACTAAATGAGCAGTATTTT
NA,TRBV7-6,TRBJ2-1,NA,CASSPTRVGNEQFF,TGTGCCAGCAGCCCGACTCGGGTGGGAAATGAGCAGTTCTTC
NA,TRBV29-1,TRBJ1-2,NA,CSVTGIYGYTF,TGCAGCGTAACAGGGATCTATGGCTACACCTTC
NA,TRBV2,TRBJ1-2,NA,CASSGGLGGDGYTF,TGTGCCAGCAGTGGGGGGCTGGGGGGCGATGGCTACACCTTC
NA,TRBV7-9,TRBJ1-2,few,CASSTEQDNYGYTF,TGTGCCAGCAGCACGGAACAGGATAACTATGGCTACACCTTC
NA,TRBV6-1,TRBJ2-7,NA,CASGPYSYEQYF,TGTGCCAGCGGACCCTACTCCTACGAGCAGTACTTC
TRBD1,TRBV20-1,TRBJ1-4,many,CSASGQGEKLFF,TGCAGTGCGTCGGGACAGGGGGAAAAACTGTTTTTT
NA,TRBV7-9,TRBJ2-2,many,CASSLPFSGAGELFF,TGTGCCAGCAGCTTACCGTTTAGCGGAGCCGGGGAGCTGTTTTTT